A single sample gave rise to the 12 T cell receptor beta chains below, sequenced in a study of early T cells in non-severe SARS-CoV-2 infection. TCRdb itself ran the 5' RACE reads through MiXCR, one entry per CDR3 protein. The sample carries 65,000 to 75,000 distinct CDR3 sequences, approximately 13% recorded once. Sequenced material: whole blood. All receptors come from an adult who was a healthcare worker with PCR-confirmed SARS-CoV-2 infection or an uninfected control (not recorded which).

This clonotype has at least ten counts. V usage is TRBV11-2 and J usage is TRBJ1-1, with D uncertain. Trimming shortened V by 1 base and J by 1 base, and 4 bases separated the two germline ends. The CDR3 sequence is 13 residues long. Looked up from germline, CDR1 is SGHAT and CDR2 is FQNNGV. CDR3 nucleotides: TGTGCCAGCAGCTTAGGTCAGAACACTGAAGCTTTCTTT. This gives the protein CASSLGQNTEAFF.

This clonotype occurred many times. The chain employs TRBV27 and TRBJ1-1; 7 bases line up with TRBD1. The CDR3 has 13 amino acids. Trimming removed 4 bases from V and 3 bases from J; junction bases left unmatched: 2. Germline V lookup: CDR1 MNHEY, CDR2 SMNVEV (reference sequence). The DNA of the CDR3 is TGTGCCAGCAGTTCCACAGGGGACACTGAAGCTTTCTTT. It translates to CASSSTGDTEAFF.

This clonotype came up many times. The rearrangement links TRBV15 to TRBJ2-7; D may be TRBD1 (6 bases). Germline loops: CDR1 LNHNV, CDR2 YYDKDF (reference sequence). The length of the CDR3 is 15 residues. Trimming removed 0 bases from V and 2 bases from J, with 11 bases in between. CDR3 bases: TGTGCCACCAGCAGAGATTACAGGGCCACCTACGAGCAGTACTTC. Its protein product is CATSRDYRATYEQYF.

This chain uses TRBV7-9 with TRBJ1-1, with D hard to call. Deletions cut 5 bases from V and 2 bases from J, with 12 bases between. CDR1 SEHNR and CDR2 FQNEAQ come from the germline V gene (reference sequence). CDR3 length equals 14 residues. CDR3 loop: CASSPWPTNTEAFF. CDR3 nucleotide sequence: TGTGCCAGCAGCCCTTGGCCGACAAACACTGAAGCTTTCTTT.

This clonotype came up many times. The chain links TRBV11-2 to TRBJ1-6; 7 nucleotides match TRBD1. The V gene's germline CDR1 is SGHAT and CDR2 FQNNGV. This CDR3 region has 15 residues. V trimming: 7 bases; J trimming: 7 bases; junction bases outside the gene matches: 10. CDR3 sequence (DNA): TGTGCCAGCATCAGGGGGACGGCAACGAATTCACCCCTCCACTTT. This codes for CASIRGTATNSPLHF.

This clonotype was counted at least ten times. This chain joins TRBV6-5 and TRBJ1-5; D not resolved. This CDR3 spans 18 amino acids. With 0 bases removed from V and 4 bases from J, the gap between germline ends came to 19 bases. Germline V lookup: CDR1 MNHEY, CDR2 SVGAGI. The CDR3 DNA sequence: TGTGCCAGCAGTTACTCGAAAGATTCCGCGAGATATAATCAGCCCCAGCATTTT. Translating it yields CASSYSKDSARYNQPQHF.

This clonotype was detected ten times or more. The chain is built from TRBV5-1 and TRBJ2-5, with D maybe TRBD1 (5 bases). The V end lost 5 bases, the J end lost 4 bases, and 12 bases lay between the germline ends. Germline V lookup: CDR1 SGHRS, CDR2 YFSETQ. The CDR3 length is 13 residues. The CDR3 loop is CASRPWTSETQYF. The CDR3 DNA is TGCGCCAGCAGACCTTGGACATCAGAGACCCAGTACTTC.

This clonotype occurred many times. The chain couples TRBV5-1 to TRBJ2-1; D is possibly TRBD1 (6 bases). V shed 7 bases and J shed 5 bases, with 16 bases lying between them. The CDR3 extends over 14 amino acids. CDR1 and CDR2 from the germline V gene are SGHRS and YFSETQ. Here the CDR3 reads CASGLTGPNNEQFF. For the CDR3, the DNA is TGCGCCAGCGGATTGACAGGTCCTAACAATGAGCAGTTCTTC.

This chain uses TRBV27 with TRBJ1-6; weak D call: TRBD1 (6 bases). V gave up 5 bases and J gave up 4 bases, with 9 bases separating them. CDR1 is MNHEY, CDR2 SMNVEV, per germline (reference sequence). CDR3 size: 14 residues. The CDR3 spells CASSRTDYNSPLHF. The DNA of the CDR3 is TGTGCCAGCAGTCGGACAGATTATAATTCACCCCTCCACTTT.

The V gene is TRBV7-2, the J gene TRBJ2-1; D is possibly TRBD2 (6 bases). Looked up from germline, CDR1 is SGHTA and CDR2 is FQGNSA. The CDR3 has 16 residues. Trimming cost V 1 base and J 4 bases, with 14 bases left between them. For the CDR3, the DNA is TGTGCCAGCAGCTTAGAAGGTTTGCGGGATTACAATGAGCAGTTCTTC. Translating it yields CASSLEGLRDYNEQFF.

This clonotype has more than one count but fewer than ten. This chain uses TRBV27 with TRBJ2-3; TRBD2 aligns across 12 bases. This CDR3 contains 15 residues. V lost 3 bases, J lost 5 bases, and 3 bases stayed unmatched. Germline V gene sequence: CDR1 MNHEY, CDR2 SMNVEV (reference sequence). CDR3 nucleotides: TGTGCCAGCAGTTTCAGACTAGCGGGAGTAGATACGCAGTATTTT. This gives the protein CASSFRLAGVDTQYF.

This clonotype has only a few counts. V is TRBV20-1 and J is TRBJ2-2, with D perhaps matching TRBD1 (6 bases). The V gene lost 3 bases and the J gene lost 4 bases, with 15 bases spanning the gap. The CDR3 runs to 15 residues. Germline loops: CDR1 DFQATT, CDR2 SNEGSKA (reference sequence). The CDR3 region has the DNA TGCAGTGCTAGCGGAGGCAGGGGTCCCACCGGGGAGCTGTTTTTT. This gives the protein CSASGGRGPTGELFF.